Following are 9 T cell receptor beta chains from one sample sequenced in a study of cytomegalovirus exposure and HLA in healthy donors. This PCR relied on a set of 60 Vbeta primers and 13 Jbeta primers. The protocol was immunoSEQ multiplex PCR, while the TCRdb copy is restricted to in-frame clones and leaves out a portion. The data contain roughly 89,000 clones, 75% to 85% of them singletons. Material for sequencing was PBMCs. The source of these receptors is a woman aged 25-40 years in good health and CMV-seronegative.

This clone appeared a single time. This rearrangement joins TRBV11-3 to TRBJ2-5; 9 bases line up with TRBD1. The CDR3 consists of 14 residues. CDR1 and CDR2 (germline): SGHNT, YENEEA. V was pared by 2 bases and J by 5 bases, with 3 bases of the junction left unmatched. The CDR3 nucleotides are TGTGCCAGCAGCTTAACAGGGGGCTTCGAGACCCAGTACTTC. Its translation is CASSLTGGFETQYF.

The V and J genes are TRBV5-1 and TRBJ1-4; TRBD1 is a possible D gene (6 bases). Germline CDR1 and CDR2: SGHRS and YFSETQ. V lost 4 bases and J 7 bases, leaving 20 bases between the germline ends. The CDR3 is 16 amino acids. CDR3 coding DNA: TGCGCCAGCAGCCCTGGGACCAACAGGGACGCTGAAAAACTGTTTTTT. Translating gives CASSPGTNRDAEKLFF.

The rearrangement joins TRBV6-5 to TRBJ1-1; weak D call: TRBD1 (6 bases). The germline V gene has CDR1 MNHEY and CDR2 SVGAGI. V dropped 5 bases and J dropped 4 bases, with 11 bases sitting between them. This CDR3 has 13 amino acids. CDR3 coding DNA: TGTGCCAGCAGTAGAACAGGGCGCACTGAAGCTTTCTTT. Translated, it gives CASSRTGRTEAFF.

Points on this clone: One end of the junction varies from germline; a read error may be responsible. The J gene is TRBJ2-2, the V gene TRBV4-2; D may be TRBD1 (6 bases). This CDR3 has 15 residues. Germline CDR1 LGHNA, CDR2 YNFKEQ. CDR3 nucleotides: TGTGCCAGCAGCCAAGAGGGGGCGAAGACCGGGGAGCTGTTTTTT. This translates into CASSQEGAKTGELFF.

Note on this clone: The junction shows a germline mismatch at one end, possibly a read error. This rearrangement joins TRBV28 to TRBJ1-2; 7 positions match TRBD1. CDR3 size: 13 residues. Looked up from germline, CDR1 is MDHEN and CDR2 is SYDVKM. The CDR3 DNA sequence: TGTGCCAGCAGTTTCGGGGTAGGACAGGCTGCAAAATTC. It is translated as CASSFGVGQAAKF.

The chain couples TRBV10-3 to TRBJ2-1, with 10 bases lining up with TRBD2. In germline, CDR1 is ENHRY, CDR2 SYGVKD. This CDR3 is built from 15 residues. V lost 6 bases to trimming and J lost 4 bases; unmatched junction nucleotides: 6. CDR3 region: CAIRTGTSVYNEQFF. The CDR3 DNA sequence: TGTGCCATCAGAACCGGGACTAGCGTGTACAATGAGCAGTTCTTC.

The chain joins TRBV6-5 to TRBJ1-4; TRBD1 might be the D (5 bases). V was trimmed by 1 base and J by 11 bases, leaving 14 bases between them. CDR1 is MNHEY and CDR2 is SVGAGI in the germline V gene. This CDR3 region has 14 residues. This CDR3 is CASSYLGPGGKLFF. Here the CDR3 DNA reads TGTGCCAGCAGTTACTTGGGCCCGGGGGGGAAACTGTTTTTT.

This chain connects TRBV5-4 to TRBJ2-3; 8 nucleotides align to TRBD2. J lost 1 base, V lost 4 bases, and 8 bases had no gene match. Germline V gene sequence: CDR1 SGHNT, CDR2 YYREEE (reference sequence). The CDR3 extends over 16 amino acids. This CDR3 is CASSPVASGRTDTQYF. CDR3 coding DNA: TGTGCCAGCAGCCCGGTGGCTAGCGGGCGCACAGATACGCAGTATTTT.

V usage is TRBV28 and J usage is TRBJ1-4; no clear D gene. CDR3 length equals 12 residues. Per the germline V gene, CDR1 is MDHEN and CDR2 is SYDVKM. V dropped 6 bases and J dropped 8 bases, with 10 bases sitting between them. The CDR3 nucleotides are TGTGCCAGCAGCTTCCGTCGGGAAAAACTGTTTTTT. This sequence encodes CASSFRREKLFF.